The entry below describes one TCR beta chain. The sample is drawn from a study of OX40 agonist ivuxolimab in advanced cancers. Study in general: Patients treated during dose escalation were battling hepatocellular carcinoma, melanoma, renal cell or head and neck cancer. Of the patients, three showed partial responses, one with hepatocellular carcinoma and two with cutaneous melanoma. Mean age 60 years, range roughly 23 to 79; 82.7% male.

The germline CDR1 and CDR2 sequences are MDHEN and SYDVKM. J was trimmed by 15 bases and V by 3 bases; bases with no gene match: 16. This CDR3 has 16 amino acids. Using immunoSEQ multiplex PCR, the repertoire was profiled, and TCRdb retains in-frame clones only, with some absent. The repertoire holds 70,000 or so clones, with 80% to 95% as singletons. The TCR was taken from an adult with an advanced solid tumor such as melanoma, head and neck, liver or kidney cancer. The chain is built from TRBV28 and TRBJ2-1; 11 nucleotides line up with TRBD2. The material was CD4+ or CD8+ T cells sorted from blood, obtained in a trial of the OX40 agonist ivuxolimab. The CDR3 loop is CASSLVTSGSRYFWFF. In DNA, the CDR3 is TGTGCCAGCAGTTTGGTTACTAGCGGGAGTCGATATTTCTGGTTCTTC.